The rows below give T cell receptor beta chains drawn from one sample of a study of blood T cell repertoires in COVID-19. This table comes from immunoSEQ multiplex PCR, and its TCRdb copy is limited to in-frame clones, with some not included. The table includes some 220,000 clones, over 75% detected once. Input material: peripheral blood. The source is a human donor in a cohort sampled during active COVID-19. Each CDR3 is given with its conserved first and last residue. Fields, in order: J gene, V gene, D gene, clone size, CDR3 protein, CDR3 DNA. A D gene is named only where the DNA matches it firmly. Some rows mark clone size as missing; the rest say once, few, many or name a class of expanded clone.

j_gene: TRBJ1-3
v_gene: TRBV3-1/TRBV3-2
d_gene: TRBD1
abundance: NA
CDR3aa: CASSLQTGFSGNTIYF
CDR3nt: TGTGCCAGCAGCCTTCAGACAGGGTTCTCTGGAAACACCATATATTTT

j_gene: TRBJ2-2
v_gene: TRBV11-3
d_gene: NA
abundance: NA
CDR3aa: CASSLGGGATGELFF
CDR3nt: TGTGCCAGCAGCTTAGGCGGAGGGGCCACCGGGGAGCTGTTTTTT

j_gene: TRBJ2-7
v_gene: TRBV7-6
d_gene: TRBD1
abundance: NA
CDR3aa: CASSLGTGSQYEQYF
CDR3nt: TGTGCCAGCAGCTTAGGGACAGGGAGCCAGTACGAGCAGTACTTC

j_gene: TRBJ1-3
v_gene: TRBV3-1/TRBV3-2
d_gene: NA
abundance: NA
CDR3aa: CASSPQSSGNTIYF
CDR3nt: TGTGCCAGCAGCCCACAGAGCTCTGGAAACACCATATATTTT

j_gene: TRBJ2-7
v_gene: TRBV23-1
d_gene: TRBD1
abundance: once
CDR3aa: CASSHLSPGQTWHEQYF
CDR3nt: TGCGCCAGCAGTCACCTCTCGCCGGGACAGACGTGGCACGAGCAGTACTTC

j_gene: TRBJ1-1
v_gene: TRBV6-1
d_gene: TRBD1
abundance: NA
CDR3aa: CASSEAFRGPEAFF
CDR3nt: TGTGCCAGCAGTGAAGCGTTCAGGGGGCCTGAAGCTTTCTTT

j_gene: TRBJ2-3
v_gene: TRBV6-5
d_gene: NA
abundance: once
CDR3aa: CASSRGTSTDTQYF
CDR3nt: TGTGCCAGCAGTCGTGGGACTTCCACAGATACGCAGTATTTT

j_gene: TRBJ2-3
v_gene: TRBV28
d_gene: TRBD1
abundance: NA
CDR3aa: CASSTPGQGADTQYF
CDR3nt: TGTGCCAGCAGCACGCCGGGACAGGGAGCCGATACGCAGTATTTT

j_gene: TRBJ2-7
v_gene: TRBV3-1/TRBV3-2
d_gene: TRBD2
abundance: NA
CDR3aa: CASSPLAGGLGEQYF
CDR3nt: TGTGCCAGCAGCCCCTTAGCGGGGGGCCTGGGGGAGCAGTACTTC

j_gene: TRBJ2-2
v_gene: TRBV4-2
d_gene: NA
abundance: NA
CDR3aa: CASSQGNRDTGELFF
CDR3nt: TGTGCCAGCAGCCAAGGGAACAGGGACACCGGGGAGCTGTTTTTT

j_gene: TRBJ2-5
v_gene: TRBV7-2
d_gene: TRBD1
abundance: NA
CDR3aa: CASSLATWTGQETQYF
CDR3nt: TGTGCCAGCAGCTTAGCCACTTGGACAGGCCAAGAGACCCAGTACTTC

j_gene: TRBJ2-5
v_gene: TRBV5-1
d_gene: NA
abundance: NA
CDR3aa: CASSSTIVETQYF
CDR3nt: TGCGCCAGCAGCTCTACTATAGTAGAGACCCAGTACTTC

j_gene: TRBJ1-1
v_gene: TRBV7-2
d_gene: TRBD1
abundance: NA
CDR3aa: CASRTPGQGLPRYEAFF
CDR3nt: TGTGCCAGCAGGACTCCGGGACAGGGACTCCCACGATATGAAGCTTTCTTT

j_gene: TRBJ2-3
v_gene: TRBV27
d_gene: TRBD2
abundance: NA
CDR3aa: CASSSAGTTLHRAQYF
CDR3nt: TGTGCCAGCAGTTCCGCCGGGACTACTCTCCATAGGGCGCAGTATTTT

j_gene: TRBJ2-6
v_gene: TRBV6-1
d_gene: NA
abundance: NA
CDR3aa: CASSEGGRGSGANVLTF
CDR3nt: TGTGCCAGCAGTGAAGGGGGCAGGGGCTCTGGGGCCAACGTCCTGACTTTC

j_gene: TRBJ1-2
v_gene: TRBV28
d_gene: NA
abundance: many
CDR3aa: CASSGFTNYGYTF
CDR3nt: TGTGCCAGCAGCGGGTTTACTAACTATGGCTACACCTTC

j_gene: TRBJ1-4
v_gene: TRBV6-6
d_gene: NA
abundance: NA
CDR3aa: CASRGDSEKLFF
CDR3nt: TGTGCCAGCAGGGGGGACTCCGAAAAACTGTTTTTT

j_gene: TRBJ2-3
v_gene: TRBV7-2
d_gene: NA
abundance: NA
CDR3aa: CASSLQIEDTQYF
CDR3nt: TGTGCCAGCAGCTTGCAAATAGAAGATACGCAGTATTTT

j_gene: TRBJ2-5
v_gene: TRBV5-1
d_gene: NA
abundance: NA
CDR3aa: CASRGRRWETQYF
CDR3nt: TGCGCCAGCAGGGGGAGAAGATGGGAGACCCAGTACTTC

j_gene: TRBJ1-5
v_gene: TRBV28
d_gene: NA
abundance: few
CDR3aa: CASSPSDSNQPQHF
CDR3nt: TGTGCCAGCAGCCCCAGTGATAGCAATCAGCCCCAGCATTTT

j_gene: TRBJ1-2
v_gene: TRBV10-3
d_gene: NA
abundance: NA
CDR3aa: CATVEAAGAYGYTF
CDR3nt: TGTGCCACGGTAGAAGCTGCGGGGGCCTATGGCTACACCTTC

j_gene: TRBJ2-1
v_gene: TRBV5-1
d_gene: NA
abundance: NA
CDR3aa: CASSLGGRGWSPYNEQFF
CDR3nt: TGCGCCAGCAGCTTGGGGGGCAGAGGCTGGAGCCCCTACAATGAGCAGTTCTTC

j_gene: TRBJ1-3
v_gene: TRBV5-1
d_gene: NA
abundance: NA
CDR3aa: CASSFGPGHSGNTIYF
CDR3nt: NA

j_gene: TRBJ2-1
v_gene: TRBV5-1
d_gene: TRBD2
abundance: NA
CDR3aa: CASSPASSGSGEQFF
CDR3nt: TGCGCCAGCAGCCCGGCGTCTAGCGGGAGCGGTGAGCAGTTCTTC

j_gene: TRBJ2-7
v_gene: TRBV5-1
d_gene: NA
abundance: once
CDR3aa: CASSLDPGRSYEQYF
CDR3nt: TGCGCCAGCAGCTTGGACCCAGGGCGCTCCTACGAGCAGTACTTC

j_gene: TRBJ2-2
v_gene: TRBV7-9
d_gene: NA
abundance: NA
CDR3aa: CASSLAGGGSTGELFF
CDR3nt: TGTGCCAGCAGCTTAGCTGGGGGCGGGAGCACCGGGGAGCTGTTTTTT

j_gene: TRBJ1-5
v_gene: TRBV20-1
d_gene: NA
abundance: once
CDR3aa: CSASTAHTSNQPQHF
CDR3nt: TGCAGTGCTAGTACCGCCCACACTAGCAATCAGCCCCAGCATTTT

j_gene: TRBJ1-2
v_gene: TRBV7-8
d_gene: NA
abundance: NA
CDR3aa: CASSPSPGVSGYTF
CDR3nt: TGTGCCAGCAGCCCGAGTCCAGGGGTTAGTGGCTACACCTTC

j_gene: TRBJ2-7
v_gene: TRBV5-1
d_gene: NA
abundance: NA
CDR3aa: CASSPGTLAYEQYF
CDR3nt: TGCGCCAGCAGCCCCGGGACTTTAGCCTACGAGCAGTACTTC

j_gene: TRBJ2-5
v_gene: TRBV27
d_gene: TRBD2
abundance: NA
CDR3aa: CASSLSGGIGGAQYF
CDR3nt: TGTGCCAGCAGTTTATCGGGCGGGATCGGGGGGGCCCAGTACTTC

j_gene: TRBJ1-3
v_gene: TRBV7-9
d_gene: TRBD1
abundance: NA
CDR3aa: CANPTGVKLSSGNTIYF
CDR3nt: TGTGCCAACCCTACAGGGGTGAAGTTAAGCTCTGGAAACACCATATATTTT

j_gene: TRBJ2-6
v_gene: TRBV19
d_gene: NA
abundance: NA
CDR3aa: CASNPRGGANVLTF
CDR3nt: TGTGCCAGCAACCCACGGGGTGGGGCCAACGTCCTGACTTTC

j_gene: TRBJ2-2
v_gene: TRBV3-1/TRBV3-2
d_gene: NA
abundance: NA
CDR3aa: CASSQDFSGGSGELFF
CDR3nt: TGTGCCAGCAGCCAAGATTTTAGCGGAGGCAGCGGGGAGCTGTTTTTT

j_gene: TRBJ1-2
v_gene: TRBV5-6
d_gene: NA
abundance: NA
CDR3aa: CASSLYAGAINYGYTF
CDR3nt: TGTGCCAGCAGCTTGTATGCAGGGGCTATAAACTATGGCTACACCTTC

j_gene: TRBJ2-3
v_gene: TRBV5-1
d_gene: TRBD1
abundance: NA
CDR3aa: CASSLEGAPDTQYF
CDR3nt: TGCGCCAGCAGCTTGGAGGGGGCGCCCGATACGCAGTATTTT

j_gene: TRBJ2-1
v_gene: TRBV19
d_gene: NA
abundance: NA
CDR3aa: CASTQGGLSYNEQFF
CDR3nt: TGTGCCAGTACCCAGGGGGGACTTTCCTACAATGAGCAGTTCTTC